Following are 28 T cell receptor beta chains from one sample sequenced in a study of T-cell memory formation after mild COVID-19. Each CDR3 protein is one row after TCRdb ran MiXCR on the 5' RACE reads. The table has 250,000 to 300,000 distinct CDR3 sequences, less than 20% seen once; the top ten hold approximately 23%. What was sequenced was PBMCs or a T cell subset sorted from them (not recorded which). The receptors stem from a young man who had mild COVID-19 (a few samples of this study predate the infection). Cell type and time point are not known.

V gene TRBV7-9 combines with J gene TRBJ1-2; D is possibly TRBD1 (5 bases). CDR3 length: 15 residues. Germline CDR1 is SEHNR and CDR2 is FQNEAQ (reference sequence). V lost 3 bases and J 3 bases, leaving 14 bases between the germline ends. DNA for the CDR3: TGTGCCAGCAGCTTCACGCACGGGGGTGACTATGGCTACACCTTC. This encodes CASSFTHGGDYGYTF. The whole variable domain, remainder taken from reference TRBV7-9 and TRBJ1-2, is DTGVSQNPRHKITKRGQNVTFRCDPISEHNRLYWYRQTLGQGPEFLTYFQNEAQLEKSRLLSDRFSAERPKGSFSTLEIQRTEQGDSAMYLCASSFTHGGDYGYTFGSGTRLTVV.

J is TRBJ1-4 and V is TRBV15, with TRBD1 as a possible D gene (5 bases). CDR3 size: 17 residues. Germline V gives CDR1 LNHNV, CDR2 YYDKDF (reference sequence). V was shortened by 0 bases and J by 2 bases, with 13 bases between the two germline ends. The CDR3 DNA is TGTGCCACCAGCAGAGACAGGGTTATGGGCACTAATGAAAAACTGTTTTTT. Translation: CATSRDRVMGTNEKLFF. The whole variable domain, remainder taken from reference TRBV15 and TRBJ1-4, is DAMVIQNPRYQVTQFGKPVTLSCSQTLNHNVMYWYQQKSSQAPKLLFHYYDKDFNNEADTPDNFQSRRPNTSFCFLDIRSPGLGDTAMYLCATSRDRVMGTNEKLFFGSGTQLSVL.

This clonotype was seen a handful of times. This rearrangement joins TRBV4-1 to TRBJ2-7; no clear D. The V gene lost 1 base and the J gene lost 2 bases, with 12 bases spanning the gap. From germline, CDR1 is MGHRA and CDR2 YSYEKL. CDR3 size: 15 residues. The CDR3 sequence: CASSQGLAAPYEQYV. The CDR3 coding sequence is TGCGCCAGCAGCCAAGGGCTCGCAGCTCCCTACGAGCAGTACGTC.

The sample holds a few counts of this clonotype. J is TRBJ1-2 and V is TRBV7-2, with D maybe TRBD1 (5 bases). The CDR3 length is 14 residues. Trimming removed 5 bases at V and 4 bases at J, with 14 bases between. Germline V gene lookup returns CDR1 SGHTA and CDR2 FQGNSA. This CDR3 reads CASSPGTVPYGYTF. For the CDR3, the DNA is TGTGCCAGCAGCCCGGGGACGGTCCCCTATGGCTACACCTTC.

This clonotype was counted a few times. The chain has TRBV6-6 and TRBJ2-3, with D perhaps being TRBD1 or TRBD2 (5 bases each). The CDR3 covers 13 residues. Trimming removed 6 bases from V and 12 bases from J, with 19 bases in between. CDR1 and CDR2 (germline): MNHNY, SVGAGI (reference sequence). The CDR3 region is CASSPGTGTPQYF. CDR3 nucleotides: TGTGCCAGCAGCCCAGGTACGGGGACCCCACAGTATTTT.

The chain combines TRBV6-5 with TRBJ2-7; D possibly matches TRBD1 or TRBD2 (5 bases each). Germline values: CDR1 MNHEY, CDR2 SVGAGI. V lost 6 bases and J 3 bases, leaving 18 bases between the germline ends. The CDR3 loop spans 15 amino acids. The CDR3 DNA is TGTGCCAGCAGCTCAGGGTACGGGGCGGACTACGAGCAGTACTTC. It encodes CASSSGYGADYEQYF.

As for this clonotype: It may be a read error: a sequence one base away is much more abundant. The chain employs TRBV7-9 and TRBJ2-5, with D hard to call. Germline-derived CDR1 and CDR2 are SEHNR and FQNEAQ (reference sequence). The CDR3 length is 11 residues. The ends were cut back, 5 bases at V and 5 bases at J, with 6 bases in the middle. For the CDR3, the DNA is TGTGCCAGCAGCACCCATGAGACCCAGTACTTC. Translating gives CASSTHETQYF.

In this sample, this clonotype turned up a few times. The chain employs TRBV11-3 and TRBJ1-6; D is possibly TRBD1 (6 bases). This CDR3 has 16 amino acids. Germline V gives CDR1 SGHNT, CDR2 YENEEA. Trimming shortened V by 8 bases and J by 7 bases, and 21 bases separated the two germline ends. The CDR3 is CASPKHGQYENSPLHF. CDR3 nucleotides: TGTGCCAGCCCAAAACACGGACAGTATGAAAATTCACCCCTCCACTTT.

This clonotype turned up a few times. The chain joins TRBV5-1 to TRBJ2-2; 7 bases match TRBD1. The V gene's germline CDR1 is SGHRS and CDR2 YFSETQ. Trimming cost V 5 bases and J 1 base; bases outside gene matches: 5. The CDR3 sequence is 15 residues long. The CDR3 DNA sequence: TGCGCCAGCAGACAGGGACAGATGAACACCGGGGAGCTGTTTTTT. Encoded protein: CASRQGQMNTGELFF.

This clonotype was counted at least ten times. The CDR3 DNA is TGCAGTGCTAGGTCCGGCTCCTCTGGGGCCAACGTCCTGACTTTC. This encodes CSARSGSSGANVLTF. V is TRBV20-1 and J is TRBJ2-6; no reliable D call. The V end lost 3 bases, the J end lost 0 bases, and 9 bases lay between the germline ends. CDR1 and CDR2 from the germline V gene are DFQATT and SNEGSKA (reference sequence). There are 15 residues in the CDR3.

This sequence joins TRBV18 and TRBJ2-1; the match to TRBD1 covers 7 bases. Unmatched junction bases numbered 11, after V lost 6 bases and J lost 3 bases. This CDR3 spans 16 amino acids. Germline CDR1 reads KGHSH; CDR2 reads LQKENI. As DNA, the CDR3 is TGTGCCAGCTCGCCGATCCGGGGACAGAACTACAATGAGCAGTTCTTC. Residues: CASSPIRGQNYNEQFF.

This clonotype was picked up a small number of times. The V and J genes are TRBV20-1 and TRBJ1-1; tentatively, D is TRBD1 (6 bases). Per the germline V gene, CDR1 is DFQATT and CDR2 is SNEGSKA (reference sequence). The CDR3 runs 17 residues. Trimming left V 0 bases short and J 1 base short, with 18 bases between. CDR3 sequence reads: CSARDDLEQGPNTEAFF. CDR3 bases: TGCAGTGCTAGAGATGACCTAGAACAGGGACCGAACACTGAAGCTTTCTTT.

This rearrangement joins TRBV5-6 to TRBJ1-1, with TRBD1 matching 7 bases. With V trimmed by 1 base and J by 0 bases, 6 bases remained unmatched. The germline V gene encodes CDR1 SGHDT and CDR2 YYEEEE. This CDR3 is 16 amino acids long. The CDR3 coding sequence is TGTGCCAGCAGCTTGTGGGTCAGGGGGTTGAACACTGAAGCTTTCTTT. Its translation: CASSLWVRGLNTEAFF.

The chain employs TRBV19 and TRBJ2-3; D perhaps matches TRBD2 (5 bases). V was trimmed by 7 bases and J by 1 base, leaving 21 bases between them. CDR3 length: 17 residues. Germline loops: CDR1 LNHDA, CDR2 SQIVND (reference sequence). The CDR3 DNA sequence: TGTGCCAGTACCCTCGGGGTGTCGAAAGCCGGCACAGATACGCAGTATTTT. This sequence encodes CASTLGVSKAGTDTQYF.

The rearrangement links TRBV6-5 to TRBJ2-5; TRBD2 matches 10 bases. V shed 5 bases and J 5 bases; nucleotides not matched to a gene: 11. Germline CDR1 reads MNHEY; CDR2 reads SVGAGI. The CDR3 runs to 16 residues. The CDR3 DNA sequence: TGTGCCAGCAGTCTACTAGCGGGGAGGTACCGGGAGACCCAGTACTTC. Translation gives CASSLLAGRYRETQYF.

The rearrangement links TRBV7-3 to TRBJ2-2; no definite D call. The CDR3 contains 16 residues. The germline V and J ends were trimmed by 3 bases and 0 bases, with 11 bases remaining between them. CDR1 SGHTA and CDR2 FQGTGA come from the germline V gene. The CDR3: CASSFLPVANTGELFF. DNA of the CDR3: TGTGCCAGCAGCTTCCTTCCTGTCGCGAACACCGGGGAGCTGTTTTTT.

This clonotype occurred many times. The chain combines TRBV7-8 with TRBJ2-1, with 9 bases matching TRBD2. The germline CDR1 and CDR2 sequences are SGHVS and FQNEAQ. The CDR3 runs to 16 residues. V lost 5 bases, J lost 3 bases, and 8 bases stayed unmatched. The CDR3 DNA sequence: TGTGCCAGCAGCACCTACGGACTAGCGAACTACAATGAGCAGTTCTTC. It is translated as CASSTYGLANYNEQFF.

CDR3 loop: CSARVGEKLFF. Written as DNA, the CDR3 is TGCAGTGCTAGAGTGGGTGAAAAACTGTTTTTT. The chain links TRBV20-1 to TRBJ1-4; no reliable D call. Trimming took off 1 base at V and 7 bases at J, with 4 bases between the two ends. CDR1 and CDR2 (germline): DFQATT, SNEGSKA (reference sequence). The CDR3 contains 11 residues.

This clonotype has just a few counts. The chain is built from TRBV12-3 or TRBV12-4 and TRBJ2-3; the match to TRBD1 covers 8 bases. The CDR3 totals 17 residues. The ends lost 5 bases at V and 6 bases at J; junction bases unmatched: 16. The CDR3 DNA is TGTGCCAGCAGTCCCCGGACAGGGCCCAGCGGGTGGGATACGCAGTATTTT. Protein product: CASSPRTGPSGWDTQYF.

This clonotype was found a few times. Written as DNA, the CDR3 is TGCGCCAGCAGCTTTGGACAGAGCACAGATACGCAGTATTTT. Protein product: CASSFGQSTDTQYF. The rearrangement links TRBV5-1 to TRBJ2-3; possible D gene TRBD1, 6 bases. The CDR3 is 14 residues long. Germline V CDR1 and CDR2: SGHRS, YFSETQ. V shed 2 bases and J shed 0 bases, with 7 bases lying between them.

In its sample, this clonotype was seen a few times. The genes are TRBV15 and TRBJ2-7, with a tentative D call TRBD2 (5 bases). Germline V gene lookup returns CDR1 LNHNV and CDR2 YYDKDF (reference sequence). The CDR3 runs 15 residues. Trimming shortened V by 4 bases and J by 2 bases, and 15 bases separated the two germline ends. Here the CDR3 DNA reads TGTGCCACCAGCATGAACGGACTCCAAGCCTACGAGCAGTACTTC. It translates to CATSMNGLQAYEQYF.

The chain has TRBV12-3 or TRBV12-4 and TRBJ2-3; 9 bases align to TRBD1. Trimming at V came to 2 bases and at J to 10 bases, leaving 4 bases not matched to a gene. The CDR3 covers 13 residues. CDR3 amino acids: CASSLTGQGSQYF. The CDR3 DNA reads TGTGCCAGCAGTTTAACGGGACAGGGATCGCAGTATTTT.

This sequence joins TRBV7-9 and TRBJ2-2; D is unresolved. The V and J ends lost 5 bases and 6 bases respectively, with 13 bases between them. Germline assignment: CDR1 SEHNR and CDR2 FQNEAQ (reference sequence). The CDR3 consists of 14 residues. In DNA form, the CDR3 reads TGTGCCAGCAGCCCGCCCTATGCGTCCGGGGAGCTGTTTTTT. Translating gives CASSPPYASGELFF.

The V and J genes are TRBV3-1 and TRBJ2-3, with 9 positions matching TRBD2. Germline lookup yields CDR1 LGHDT and CDR2 YNNKEL (reference sequence). V shed 4 bases, J shed 5 bases, and the junction held 7 bases outside the gene matches. The CDR3 consists of 15 residues. DNA of the CDR3: TGTGCCAGCAGCCCGCTAGCGGGGTTTGGAGATACGCAGTATTTT. Encoded protein: CASSPLAGFGDTQYF.

This clonotype was observed a handful of times. The gene calls are TRBV20-1 and TRBJ2-2; 11 bases line up with TRBD2. The CDR3 runs 16 residues. Germline values: CDR1 DFQATT, CDR2 SNEGSKA (reference sequence). V was clipped by 3 bases and J by 2 bases; unmatched bases: 5. The CDR3 DNA follows: TGCAGTGCTAGCGCTAGCGGGGGGTACAACACCGGGGAGCTGTTTTTT. This translates into CSASASGGYNTGELFF.

This clonotype appeared a few times. This chain joins TRBV12-3 or TRBV12-4 and TRBJ2-1; D is uncertain. V lost 6 bases to trimming and J lost 7 bases, with 4 bases between them. The CDR3 contains 10 residues. The CDR3: CASSGNEQFF. The CDR3 DNA reads as TGTGCCAGCAGCGGGAATGAGCAGTTCTTC.

This clonotype was counted ten times or more. This chain uses TRBV4-3 with TRBJ2-5, with 7 bases matching TRBD1. The CDR3 is 14 amino acids. The germline gives CDR1 LGHNA, CDR2 YSLEER. The ends lost 1 base at V and 4 bases at J; junction bases unmatched: 3. The CDR3 DNA is TGCGCCAGCAGCCAAGGACAGGGAGCAGAGACCCAGTACTTC. This sequence encodes CASSQGQGAETQYF.

The chain uses TRBV7-3 and TRBJ1-1; 9 nucleotides agree with TRBD1. Looked up from germline, CDR1 is SGHTA and CDR2 is FQGTGA. Unmatched junction bases numbered 9, after V lost 5 bases and J lost 11 bases. This CDR3 comprises 13 residues. The chain's CDR3 is CASSPGQGRDAFF. The CDR3 nucleotides read TGTGCCAGCAGCCCCGGACAGGGGCGGGATGCTTTCTTT. Supplemented by reference TRBV7-3 and TRBJ1-1, the full variable domain reads GAGVSQTPSNKVTEKGKYVELRCDPISGHTALYWYRQSLGQGPEFLIYFQGTGAADDSGLPNDRFFAVRPEGSVSTLKIQRTERGDSAVYLCASSPGQGRDAFFGQGTRLTVV.